Sequencing of this TCR beta chain was carried out in a study of OX40 agonist ivuxolimab in advanced cancers. Whole-study context: Melanoma, hepatocellular carcinoma, head and neck or renal cell cancer occurred in dose-escalation patients. One patient with hepatocellular carcinoma and two with cutaneous melanoma, three in all, had partial responses. Study observations and caveats: Undetermined was the antigen specificity of the expanded peripheral T cells.

Sequenced by immunoSEQ multiplex PCR; TCRdb stores in-frame clones only, minus some. The table lists some 70,000 clones, 80% of them singletons, with more than 1% in the top ten. Of note for this clone: As yet, its antigen is unknown.

This receptor was obtained from an adult with an advanced solid tumor such as melanoma, head and neck, liver or kidney cancer. Sequencing used CD4+ or CD8+ T cells sorted from blood, obtained in a trial of the OX40 agonist ivuxolimab.

The CDR3 coding sequence is TGTGCCAGCAGCCTTTATTCAACAGGGAACACTGAAGCTTTCTTT. Translating gives CASSLYSTGNTEAFF. The chain links TRBV6-1 to TRBJ1-1, with D tentatively TRBD1 (5 bases). The CDR3 is 15 residues long. Trimming removed 6 bases at V and 1 base at J, with 15 bases between. Per the germline V gene, CDR1 is MNHNS and CDR2 is SASEGT.